One sample yielded the 12 T cell receptor beta chains listed below, sequenced in a study of shared clonotypes between healthy human individuals. Libraries were prepared by immunoSEQ multiplex PCR; TCRdb keeps only in-frame clonotypes and omits some of them. The sample holds hundreds of thousands of clones, more than 70% seen once. The material sequenced was PBMCs. The receptors stem from a woman in her forties in good health. Some clones in this sample may be carry-over from other donors' samples.

The rearrangement joins TRBV5-1 to TRBJ2-1; 7 bases align to TRBD1. This CDR3 spans 14 amino acids. Germline values: CDR1 SGHRS, CDR2 YFSETQ. V lost 2 bases, J lost 5 bases, and 4 bases stayed unmatched. The CDR3 sequence: CASSLGGDHNEQFF. The CDR3 DNA sequence: TGCGCCAGCAGCTTAGGGGGCGATCACAATGAGCAGTTCTTC. The whole variable domain, remainder taken from reference TRBV5-1 and TRBJ2-1, is KAGVTQTPRYLIKTRGQQVTLSCSPISGHRSVSWYQQTPGQGLQFLFEYFSETQRNKGNFPGRFSGRQFSNSRSEMNVSTLELGDSALYLCASSLGGDHNEQFFGPGTRLTVL.

This clone has ten or more counts. Other DNA sequences in the sample encode the same CDR3. The rearrangement links TRBV5-1 to TRBJ2-5, with 12 bases fitting TRBD2. Germline trimming cut 4 bases from V and 5 bases from J; bases unmatched to any gene: 6. The CDR3 covers 15 residues. CDR1 SGHRS and CDR2 YFSETQ come from the germline V gene. CDR3 sequence (DNA): TGCGCCAGCAGCCGGGGACTAGCGGGCGGTGAGACCCAGTACTTC. The encoded protein is CASSRGLAGGETQYF.

CDR3 region: CASSLKGQGEVKQYF. CDR3 nucleotide sequence: TGCGCCAGCAGCTTGAAGGGACAGGGGGAGGTCAAGCAGTACTTC. The chain has TRBV5-1 and TRBJ2-7; 11 bases fit TRBD1. The germline V gene encodes CDR1 SGHRS and CDR2 YFSETQ. The CDR3 has 15 amino acids. After removal of 1 base from V and 8 bases from J, the junction contained 8 bases not matched to a gene.

The chain couples TRBV27 to TRBJ1-1; D is undetermined. V was cut by 2 bases and J by 4 bases, with 11 bases left in between. Germline CDR1 reads MNHEY; CDR2 reads SMNVEV (reference sequence). The CDR3 spans 14 residues. The CDR3 region has the DNA TGTGCCAGCAGTTTAGTGCAGGCGACCACTGAAGCTTTCTTT. Amino acids: CASSLVQATTEAFF.

This chain's CDR3 is CASSLDAARQGSYGYTF. In nucleotides, the CDR3 is TGTGCCAGCAGCTTGGACGCCGCACGACAGGGTAGTTATGGCTACACCTTC. The chain links TRBV11-2 to TRBJ1-2, with TRBD1 matching over 7 bases. V trimming: 3 bases; J trimming: 5 bases; junction bases outside the gene matches: 15. CDR1 and CDR2 from the germline V gene are SGHAT and FQNNGV. The CDR3 is 17 residues long.

J is TRBJ1-1 and V is TRBV6-4, with 9 nucleotides matching TRBD1. The V and J ends lost 3 bases and 5 bases, in that order; junction bases with no gene match: 7. Per germline, CDR1 MRHNA and CDR2 SNTAGT. The CDR3 runs to 15 residues. The CDR3 loop is CASSDSTGGRTEAFF. The CDR3 DNA reads as TGTGCCAGCAGTGATTCGACAGGGGGGAGAACTGAAGCTTTCTTT.

The V call is TRBV29-1, the J call TRBJ2-2; tentatively, D is TRBD1 or TRBD2 (5 bases each). Germline-derived CDR1 and CDR2 are SQVTM and ANQGSEA. The CDR3 totals 12 residues. Trimming cost V 7 bases and J 1 base, with 7 bases left between them. The CDR3 sequence is CSGDVNTGELFF. The CDR3 DNA reads as TGCAGCGGGGACGTGAACACCGGGGAGCTGTTTTTT.

DNA for the CDR3: TGTGCCAGCTCACCCCGGCTATCCGACAGGGTAGCCTACGAGCAGTACTTC. Translating it yields CASSPRLSDRVAYEQYF. V and J are TRBV18 and TRBJ2-7, with 7 bases fitting TRBD1. This CDR3 has 17 residues. J gave up 2 bases and V 3 bases, and 13 bases lay outside the gene matches. CDR1 KGHSH and CDR2 LQKENI come from the germline V gene.

The chain has TRBV6-5 and TRBJ2-3; D is possibly TRBD2 (5 bases). V was cut by 2 bases and J by 7 bases, with 13 bases left in between. CDR3 length: 14 residues. Germline-derived CDR1 and CDR2 are MNHEY and SVGAGI. The CDR3 loop reads CASSYGEFSNTQYF. Written as DNA, the CDR3 is TGTGCCAGCAGTTACGGGGAGTTTTCCAATACGCAGTATTTT.

The rearrangement links TRBV13 to TRBJ1-1; D is perhaps TRBD1 (5 bases). CDR3 length: 15 amino acids. Germline values: CDR1 PRHDT, CDR2 FYEKMQ (reference sequence). Deletions cut 1 base from V and 0 bases from J, with 9 bases between. The CDR3 DNA follows: TGTGCCAGCAGCTTAGAGGGCAGGGTGAACACTGAAGCTTTCTTT. It yields the protein CASSLEGRVNTEAFF.

The chain is built from TRBV5-1 and TRBJ2-6; D call uncertain. The germline V gene has CDR1 SGHRS and CDR2 YFSETQ. Trimming removed 3 bases at V and 1 base at J, with 11 bases between. The CDR3 runs 16 residues. CDR3 bases: TGCGCCAGCAGCTCGGACGTTCTATCTGGGGCCAACGTCCTGACTTTC. Its protein product is CASSSDVLSGANVLTF.

The genes are TRBV27 and TRBJ1-2; D perhaps matches TRBD1 (6 bases). Per germline, CDR1 MNHEY and CDR2 SMNVEV (reference sequence). CDR3 length: 13 residues. Trimming cost V 6 bases and J 4 bases, with 12 bases left between them. CDR3: CASSLHRAYGYTF. Written as DNA, the CDR3 is TGTGCCAGCAGCCTCCACAGGGCCTATGGCTACACCTTC.